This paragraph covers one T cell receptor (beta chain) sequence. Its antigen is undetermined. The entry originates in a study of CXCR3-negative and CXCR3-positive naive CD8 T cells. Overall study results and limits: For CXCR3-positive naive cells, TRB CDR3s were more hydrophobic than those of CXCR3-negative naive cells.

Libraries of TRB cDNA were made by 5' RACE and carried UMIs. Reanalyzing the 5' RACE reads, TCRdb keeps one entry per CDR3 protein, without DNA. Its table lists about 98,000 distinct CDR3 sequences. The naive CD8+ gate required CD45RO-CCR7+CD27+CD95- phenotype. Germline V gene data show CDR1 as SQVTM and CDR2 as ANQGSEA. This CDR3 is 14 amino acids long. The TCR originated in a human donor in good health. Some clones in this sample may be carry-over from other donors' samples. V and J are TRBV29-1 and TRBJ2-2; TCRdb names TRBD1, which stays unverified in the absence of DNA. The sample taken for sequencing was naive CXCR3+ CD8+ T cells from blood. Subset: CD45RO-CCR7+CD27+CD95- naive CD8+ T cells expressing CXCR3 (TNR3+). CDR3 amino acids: CSVAGQGAIEELFF.